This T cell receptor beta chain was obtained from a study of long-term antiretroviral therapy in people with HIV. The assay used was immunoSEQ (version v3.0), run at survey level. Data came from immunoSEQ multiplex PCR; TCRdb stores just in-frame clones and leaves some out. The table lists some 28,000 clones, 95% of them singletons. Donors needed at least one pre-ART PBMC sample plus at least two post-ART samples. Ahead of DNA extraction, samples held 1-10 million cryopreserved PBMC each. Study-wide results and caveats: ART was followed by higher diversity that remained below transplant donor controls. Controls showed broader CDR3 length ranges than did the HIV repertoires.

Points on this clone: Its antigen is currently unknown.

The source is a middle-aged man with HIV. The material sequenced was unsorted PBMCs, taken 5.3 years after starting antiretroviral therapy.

The CDR3 loop is CASSLEGRPSEQYF. Here the CDR3 DNA reads TGCGCCAGCAGCTTGGAGGGGAGACCGTCCGAGCAGTACTTC. J is TRBJ2-7 and V is TRBV5-1, with D possibly called TRBD1 or TRBD2 (5 bases each). Germline CDR1 SGHRS, CDR2 YFSETQ. V shed 0 bases and J shed 6 bases, with 13 bases lying between them. The CDR3 loop spans 14 amino acids.